This TCR beta chain is from a study of control samples from healthy donors and cancer patients. Profiling relied on immunoSEQ multiplex PCR, and the TCRdb table lists in-frame clones only, not all of them. The table shows 150,000 to 200,000 clones, with roughly 89% occurring only once. Trimming cost V 2 bases and J 0 bases; bases outside gene matches: 4. Germline V gene data show CDR1 as MNHEY and CDR2 as SVGAGI. CDR3 length: 15 amino acids. This TCR was recovered from a woman aged 25 to 39 in good health. The sample taken for sequencing was blood. The chain has TRBV6-5 and TRBJ2-7; 7 nucleotides match TRBD2. CDR3 loop: CASSYRTSSSYEQYF. The CDR3 DNA reads TGTGCCAGCAGTTACCGGACTAGTAGCTCCTACGAGCAGTACTTC.